The 23 T cell receptor beta chains in this list originate from one sample, sequenced in a study of cytomegalovirus exposure and HLA in healthy donors. The PCR contained 60 Vbeta and 13 Jbeta primers. The repertoire was sequenced with immunoSEQ multiplex PCR; TCRdb's copy has only in-frame clones and lacks some. The sample includes over 110,000 clones, around 77% of them seen just once. Material for sequencing was PBMCs. Every receptor here comes from a man aged 18 to 30 in good health and CMV-seronegative.

The genes are TRBV14 and TRBJ2-1; 12 nucleotides line up with TRBD1. V was pared by 5 bases and J by 6 bases, with 5 bases of the junction left unmatched. Germline V gene data show CDR1 as SGHDN and CDR2 as FVKESK. The CDR3 covers 15 residues. CDR3 DNA sequence: TGTGCCAGCAGCTCCCGGGACAGGGGGCTCAATGAGCAGTTCTTC. Translating gives CASSSRDRGLNEQFF.

The chain employs TRBV13 and TRBJ2-5, with 7 positions matching TRBD2. The J call may be wrong; the DNA end is better matched by TRBJ2-7. Germline CDR1 reads PRHDT; CDR2 reads FYEKMQ (reference sequence). The CDR3 consists of 19 residues. The CDR3 sequence: CASSASSPLSGLPTYEQYF. CDR3 sequence (DNA): TGTGCCAGCAGCGCCTCATCACCCCTTAGCGGGCTCCCTACCTACGAGCAGTACTTC.

The chain combines TRBV5-1 with TRBJ2-5; possible D gene TRBD1, 6 bases. Trimming cost V 2 bases and J 4 bases, with 12 bases left between them. Per germline, CDR1 SGHRS and CDR2 YFSETQ. This CDR3 is built from 14 residues. CDR3 sequence: CASSFRAGVETQYF. In DNA, the CDR3 is TGCGCCAGCAGCTTTAGGGCAGGGGTAGAGACCCAGTACTTC.

This rearrangement joins TRBV2 to TRBJ1-1; D is perhaps TRBD1 (5 bases). Germline-derived CDR1 and CDR2 are SNHLY and FYNNEI. Trimming took off 5 bases at V and 5 bases at J, with 18 bases between the two ends. The CDR3 sequence is 15 residues long. CDR3 in DNA: TGTGCCAGCAGTACTGCGGGGCAGGCTGGTACTGAAGCTTTCTTT. Protein sequence: CASSTAGQAGTEAFF.

The genes are TRBV4-2 and TRBJ2-7, with unresolved D. From germline, CDR1 is LGHNA and CDR2 YNFKEQ. V lost 3 bases and J 0 bases, leaving 12 bases between the germline ends. The CDR3 spans 15 residues. DNA of the CDR3: TGTGCCAGCAGCCAGACATCCCCGAGCTCCTACGAGCAGTACTTC. Translating it yields CASSQTSPSSYEQYF.

V usage is TRBV19 and J usage is TRBJ2-1; TRBD2 agrees at 8 bases. The V gene end was trimmed by 5 bases and the J gene end by 7 bases; junction bases not matched to a gene: 4. Per the germline V gene, CDR1 is LNHDA and CDR2 is SQIVND (reference sequence). There are 13 residues in the CDR3. The CDR3 spells CASSQRGRNEQFF. The CDR3 DNA reads TGTGCCAGTAGTCAGCGGGGGAGAAATGAGCAGTTCTTC.

The chain uses TRBV5-6 and TRBJ1-2, with a weak D call TRBD1 (5 bases). The V gene's germline CDR1 is SGHDT and CDR2 YYEEEE. CDR3 length equals 13 residues. Trimming pared 1 base from V and 4 bases from J, leaving 8 bases between. Here the CDR3 reads CASSLQGGYGYTF. CDR3 nucleotide sequence: TGTGCCAGCAGCTTGCAGGGAGGCTATGGCTACACCTTC.

This chain links TRBV27 with TRBJ2-7, with TRBD2 matching over 7 bases. CDR3 size: 13 residues. J was trimmed by 3 bases and V by 5 bases; bases with no gene match: 4. Germline V lookup: CDR1 MNHEY, CDR2 SMNVEV (reference sequence). The CDR3 reads CASSDGGIYEQYF. The CDR3 region has the DNA TGTGCCAGCAGTGACGGGGGGATCTACGAGCAGTACTTC.

J is TRBJ2-3 and V is TRBV4-3; 10 positions match TRBD1. The CDR3 loop spans 17 amino acids. In germline, CDR1 is LGHNA, CDR2 YSLEER. The J segment lost 3 bases and the V segment lost 1 base, leaving 7 bases of the junction unmatched. The CDR3, as DNA: TGCGCCAGCAGCCAAGGCCCCCGGACAGGGGGAACAGATACGCAGTATTTT. Amino acid sequence: CASSQGPRTGGTDTQYF.

Worth noting for this clone: One end of the junction varies from germline; a read error may be responsible. This chain uses TRBV2 with TRBJ1-1; D is uncertain. CDR3 length: 13 residues. Germline-derived CDR1 and CDR2 are SNHLY and FYNNEI. The chain's CDR3 is CASEKDMNAEAFF. The DNA of the CDR3 is TGTGCCAGCGAAAAAGACATGAACGCTGAAGCTTTCTTT.

V gene TRBV13 combines with J gene TRBJ2-7, with a weak D call TRBD1 (5 bases). The CDR3 totals 15 residues. Germline V CDR1 and CDR2: PRHDT, FYEKMQ (reference sequence). Trimming cost V 1 base and J 3 bases, with 13 bases left between them. The CDR3 DNA reads TGTGCCAGCAGCTTAGAAGGGGAAAGGAACTACGAGCAGTACTTC. Protein: CASSLEGERNYEQYF.

CDR3 coding DNA: TGTGCCAGCAGCTTAGATCTAACAGAAAGTTATAATGAAAAACTGTTTTTT. Translated: CASSLDLTESYNEKLFF. The V and J genes are TRBV11-2 and TRBJ1-4, with unresolved D. V lost 0 bases and J 4 bases, leaving 15 bases between the germline ends. The CDR3 spans 17 residues. CDR1 is SGHAT and CDR2 is FQNNGV in the germline V gene.

The chain joins TRBV6-1 to TRBJ1-5, with a possible D match to TRBD1 (6 bases). The length of the CDR3 is 15 residues. V was clipped by 0 bases and J by 4 bases, with 10 bases between them. Per the germline V gene, CDR1 is MNHNS and CDR2 is SASEGT. The CDR3 bases are TGTGCCAGCAGTGAAGCGGGGGGGCATAATCAGCCCCAGCATTTT. As protein: CASSEAGGHNQPQHF.

The chain recombines TRBV6-4 with TRBJ2-1; 10 nucleotides line up with TRBD1. V shed 4 bases and J 3 bases; nucleotides not matched to a gene: 0. Germline V gene sequence: CDR1 MRHNA, CDR2 SNTAGT. The CDR3 is 14 amino acids. In nucleotides, the CDR3 is TGTGCCAGCAGTGGGACAGGGGGCTACAATGAGCAGTTCTTC. Residues: CASSGTGGYNEQFF.

The V gene is TRBV12-5, the J gene TRBJ2-5; 8 bases map to TRBD2. Germline V CDR1 and CDR2: LGHNT, FRNRAP. V dropped 5 bases and J dropped 3; count of bases not matched to a gene: 14. The CDR3 is 17 residues long. CDR3 protein: CASGLGRRGLAEETQYF. The CDR3 DNA is TGTGCTAGTGGTCTGGGTAGGCGAGGACTAGCTGAAGAGACCCAGTACTTC. Supplemented by reference TRBV12-5 and TRBJ2-5, the full variable domain reads DARVTQTPRHKVTEMGQEVTMRCQPILGHNTVFWYRQTMMQGLELLAYFRNRAPLDDSGMPKDRFSAEMPDATLATLKIQPSEPRDSAVYFCASGLGRRGLAEETQYFGPGTRLLVL.

The rearrangement joins TRBV4-1 to TRBJ2-1; 7 positions match TRBD1. V was pared by 4 bases and J by 7 bases, with 16 bases of the junction left unmatched. This CDR3 has 17 amino acids. Germline V CDR1 and CDR2: MGHRA, YSYEKL. CDR3: CASSPLPTGKIGNEQFF. For the CDR3, the DNA is TGCGCCAGCAGCCCCCTACCGACAGGGAAAATTGGGAATGAGCAGTTCTTC.

The rearrangement links TRBV13 to TRBJ2-1; no firm D call. The CDR3 has 13 amino acids. Germline V gene data show CDR1 as PRHDT and CDR2 as FYEKMQ (reference sequence). The V end lost 3 bases, the J end lost 8 bases, and 11 bases lay between the germline ends. CDR3 loop: CASSFAIEYEQFF. CDR3 nucleotides: TGTGCCAGCAGCTTCGCCATAGAGTATGAGCAGTTCTTC.

This clone was counted between two and nine times. The V call is TRBV6-5, the J call TRBJ1-2, with 10 positions matching TRBD1. This CDR3 spans 14 amino acids. J was trimmed by 7 bases and V by 4 bases; bases with no gene match: 6. Germline V gene data show CDR1 as MNHEY and CDR2 as SVGAGI. The CDR3 loop is CASSSGQGERGYTF. The CDR3 DNA is TGTGCCAGCAGTTCTGGACAGGGGGAGCGTGGCTACACCTTC.

In this sample, this clone turned up a few times. In DNA form, the CDR3 reads TGCGCCAGCAGCCAAGATCGGGGAGGAGAGACCCAGTACTTC. It specifies CASSQDRGGETQYF. This chain uses TRBV4-3 with TRBJ2-5; D possibly corresponds to TRBD2 (6 bases). This CDR3 spans 14 amino acids. V was shortened by 0 bases and J by 4 bases, with 9 bases between the two germline ends. Germline V gives CDR1 LGHNA, CDR2 YSLEER.

This chain links TRBV2 with TRBJ1-1, with 8 bases matching TRBD1. The V and J ends lost 7 bases and 4 bases, in that order; junction bases with no gene match: 5. Germline values: CDR1 SNHLY, CDR2 FYNNEI. The CDR3 totals 13 residues. The CDR3 bases are TGTGCCAGCACCTCCACAGGGGGCACTGAAGCTTTCTTT. Translation gives CASTSTGGTEAFF.

J is TRBJ2-1 and V is TRBV4-3, with D perhaps TRBD1 (5 bases). Germline V gene data show CDR1 as LGHNA and CDR2 as YSLEER. The V gene lost 0 bases and the J gene lost 1 base, with 10 bases spanning the gap. The length of the CDR3 is 16 residues. The CDR3 is CASSQEPQGSYNEQFF. The DNA for the CDR3 is TGCGCCAGCAGCCAAGAACCCCAGGGATCCTACAATGAGCAGTTCTTC.

The chain has TRBV13 and TRBJ1-1, with a weak D call TRBD1 (5 bases). CDR1 and CDR2 from the germline V gene are PRHDT and FYEKMQ (reference sequence). V gave up 5 bases and J gave up 4 bases, with 14 bases separating them. The CDR3 runs to 14 residues. This CDR3 is CASSGAPKPTEAFF. CDR3 DNA sequence: TGTGCCAGCAGCGGGGCCCCCAAACCCACTGAAGCTTTCTTT.

The rearrangement uses TRBV7-8 and TRBJ2-5; tentatively, D is TRBD1 (6 bases). CDR1 is SGHVS, CDR2 FQNEAQ, per germline. The V and J ends lost 2 bases and 5 bases respectively, with 18 bases between them. The CDR3 consists of 16 residues. In nucleotides, the CDR3 is TGTGCCAGCAGCTTACCGGGACACTCCCGGCTGGAGACCCAGTACTTC. It specifies CASSLPGHSRLETQYF.